Ten or more counts support the clone carrying this TCR beta chain. Arm-PCR of CDR3 regions with iRepertoire HTBI primers generated TCR beta libraries. MiXCR, applied by TCRdb to the multiplex PCR reads, yields one record per CDR3 protein. The sample includes roughly 400,000 distinct CDR3 sequences, less than 25% of them seen just once. This CDR3 comprises 13 residues. After removal of 1 base from V and 8 bases from J, the junction contained 4 bases not matched to a gene. This record comes from a study of regulatory T cells in long-lasting Graves disease. Time point noted: persistent/refractory GD, antithyroid drugs over 5 years with positive TRAb. From RNA extracted from PBMCs, the TCR library was made.

V and J are TRBV12-3 or TRBV12-4 and TRBJ1-1; 7 nucleotides match TRBD1. The sequenced sample was peripheral blood mononuclear cells (PBMCs), obtained when the disease was refractory, from a patient treated with antithyroid drugs. This TCR came from a female donor with Graves disease. The CDR3 nucleotides read TGTGCCAGCAGTTTAGGGGACAGTCCCGAAGCTTTCTTT. As protein: CASSLGDSPEAFF.